The 4 T cell receptor beta chains below all came from one sample that was sequenced in a study of shared clonotypes between healthy human individuals. Libraries were prepared by immunoSEQ multiplex PCR; TCRdb keeps only in-frame clonotypes and omits some of them. The sample holds 950,000 to 1,100,000 clones, 65% to 75% seen once. Specimen: memory CD4+ T cells sorted from blood. Subset: CD45RA-negative fraction. The receptors originated from a man in his late teens or twenties in good health.

This chain links TRBV29-1 with TRBJ1-4, with a weak D call TRBD1 (5 bases). This CDR3 is 14 amino acids long. Per the germline V gene, CDR1 is SQVTM and CDR2 is ANQGSEA. V lost 4 bases and J 8 bases, leaving 17 bases between the germline ends. For the CDR3, the DNA is TGCAGCGTTGGGAACGGGGCCAGCGACGAAAAACTGTTTTTT. It is translated as CSVGNGASDEKLFF.

The chain is built from TRBV7-9 and TRBJ1-2; unclear D gene. The CDR3 covers 17 residues. Germline CDR1 SEHNR, CDR2 FQNEAQ (reference sequence). Trimming removed 2 bases from V and 2 bases from J, with 18 bases in between. The CDR3: CASSLNSGRSTNYGYTF. The CDR3 DNA is TGTGCCAGCAGCTTAAATTCCGGACGGAGCACGAACTATGGCTACACCTTC.

The CDR3 reads CASSEEKVQYF. The CDR3 DNA reads TGTGCCAGCAGTGAAGAAAAAGTCCAGTACTTC. The chain has TRBV6-1 and TRBJ2-5; no definite D call. V was clipped by 1 base and J by 10 bases, with 7 bases between them. Germline V gives CDR1 MNHNS, CDR2 SASEGT. CDR3 length: 11 amino acids.

J is TRBJ1-5 and V is TRBV25-1; possibly TRBD1 for D (6 bases). V was cut by 3 bases and J by 6 bases, with 6 bases left in between. The CDR3 contains 12 residues. Germline V CDR1 and CDR2: MGHDK, SYGVNS. CDR3 nucleotide sequence: TGTGCCAGCAGTGAGGGGGCTCAGCCCCAGCATTTT. Its protein is CASSEGAQPQHF.